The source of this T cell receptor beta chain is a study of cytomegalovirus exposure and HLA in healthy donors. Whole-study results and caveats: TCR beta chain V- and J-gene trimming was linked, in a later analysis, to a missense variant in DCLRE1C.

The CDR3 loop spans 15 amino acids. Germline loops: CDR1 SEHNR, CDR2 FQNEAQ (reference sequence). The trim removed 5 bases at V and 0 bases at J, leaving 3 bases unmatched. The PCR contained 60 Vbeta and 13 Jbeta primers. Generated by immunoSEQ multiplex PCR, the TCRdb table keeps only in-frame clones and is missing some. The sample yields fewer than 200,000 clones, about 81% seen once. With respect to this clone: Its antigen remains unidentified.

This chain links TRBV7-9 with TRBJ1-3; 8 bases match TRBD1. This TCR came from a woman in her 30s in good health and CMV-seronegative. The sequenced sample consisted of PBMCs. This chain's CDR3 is CASSETGGSGNTIYF. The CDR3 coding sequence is TGTGCCAGCAGCGAAACAGGGGGCTCTGGAAACACCATATATTTT.